The 29 T cell receptor beta chains below were found in one sample sequenced in a study of cytomegalovirus exposure and HLA in healthy donors. The PCR used 60 Vbeta and 13 Jbeta primers. Method: immunoSEQ multiplex PCR; TCRdb's copy keeps in-frame clones and lacks some. The sample contains about 130,000 clones, less than 80% of which appear only once. Sequencing input: PBMCs. The source is a female donor in good health and CMV-seropositive.

CDR3: CATKNRAKQETQYF. The CDR3 region has the DNA TGTGCCACCAAAAACAGGGCGAAACAAGAGACCCAGTACTTC. This chain links TRBV7-2 with TRBJ2-5; possibly TRBD1 for D (6 bases). From germline, CDR1 is SGHTA and CDR2 FQGNSA. Trimming pared 10 bases from V and 2 bases from J, leaving 17 bases between. CDR3 length equals 14 residues.

The chain employs TRBV30 and TRBJ1-5; a possible D gene is TRBD1 (5 bases). Germline V gene lookup returns CDR1 GTSNPN and CDR2 SVGIG (reference sequence). The CDR3 consists of 15 residues. V was trimmed by 3 bases and J by 1 base, leaving 13 bases between them. CDR3 sequence: CAWRTNGASNQPQHF. In nucleotides, the CDR3 is TGTGCCTGGAGGACGAATGGGGCGAGCAATCAGCCCCAGCATTTT. The full variable domain, completed using reference TRBV30 and TRBJ1-5, is SQTIHQWPATLVQPVGSPLSLECTVEGTSNPNLYWYRQAAGRGLQLLFYSVGIGQISSEVPQNLSASRPQDRQFILSSKKLLLSDSGFYLCAWRTNGASNQPQHFGDGTRLSIL.

The chain has TRBV5-5 and TRBJ2-1, with TRBD1 matching 10 bases. The CDR3 is made up of 15 amino acids. J gave up 6 bases and V 4 bases, and 7 bases lay outside the gene matches. The germline gives CDR1 SGHKS, CDR2 YYEKEE (reference sequence). CDR3: CASSTPGTGVNEQFF. CDR3 nucleotides: TGTGCCAGCAGCACCCCCGGGACAGGGGTCAATGAGCAGTTCTTC.

The J gene is TRBJ1-5, the V gene TRBV9, with TRBD1 as a possible D gene (6 bases). CDR1 is SGDLS and CDR2 is YYNGEE in the germline V gene. Trimming left V 3 bases short and J 2 bases short, with 6 bases between. The CDR3 has 13 amino acids. The CDR3 is CASSGQGNQPQHF. The CDR3 DNA reads TGTGCCAGCAGCGGACAGGGCAATCAGCCCCAGCATTTT.

The V gene is TRBV11-2, the J gene TRBJ2-5, with D perhaps TRBD1 (6 bases). The germline CDR1 and CDR2 sequences are SGHAT and FQNNGV. This CDR3 region has 14 residues. With 0 bases removed from V and 1 base from J, the gap between germline ends came to 6 bases. The CDR3 nucleotides read TGTGCCAGCAGCTTAGAGGGGGCCCAAGAGACCCAGTACTTC. Translation: CASSLEGAQETQYF.

The J gene is TRBJ2-7, the V gene TRBV27; 7 nucleotides match TRBD1. Germline V lookup: CDR1 MNHEY, CDR2 SMNVEV (reference sequence). The trim removed 4 bases at V and 0 bases at J, leaving 3 bases unmatched. The CDR3 is 14 amino acids. The CDR3 protein is CASSWDRSSYEQYF. The CDR3, as DNA: TGTGCCAGCAGTTGGGACAGAAGCTCCTACGAGCAGTACTTC.

The chain couples TRBV6-1 to TRBJ2-3; TRBD2 matches at 9 bases. Trimming took 6 bases from V and 6 from J; bases not matched to a gene: 10. This CDR3 is 15 amino acids long. CDR1 is MNHNS and CDR2 is SASEGT in the germline V gene. Here the CDR3 reads CASRRTSERVDTQYF. In DNA, the CDR3 is TGTGCCAGCAGAAGGACTAGCGAAAGAGTCGATACGCAGTATTTT.

A single count supports this clone. The chain carries TRBV10-3 and TRBJ1-1; D is possibly TRBD1 (6 bases). The germline V gene encodes CDR1 ENHRY and CDR2 SYGVKD. The V end was cut by 3 bases, the J end by 4 bases, with 9 bases between. This CDR3 has 13 residues. The CDR3 region is CAISEGGGTEAFF. CDR3 nucleotide sequence: TGTGCCATCAGTGAAGGGGGGGGCACTGAAGCTTTCTTT.

The chain recombines TRBV5-1 with TRBJ2-5; 8 nucleotides line up with TRBD2. With 0 bases clipped from V and 2 bases from J, the junction kept 3 bases outside the gene matches. Germline-derived CDR1 and CDR2 are SGHRS and YFSETQ. The CDR3 is made up of 15 amino acids. The CDR3 loop reads CASSLGSSGQETQYF. CDR3 DNA: TGCGCCAGCAGCTTGGGGTCTAGCGGGCAAGAGACCCAGTACTTC.

The chain recombines TRBV19 with TRBJ1-5; a weak D match, TRBD1 (5 bases). Trimming took off 1 base at V and 1 base at J, with 8 bases between the two ends. The CDR3 spans 15 residues. From germline, CDR1 is LNHDA and CDR2 SQIVND (reference sequence). CDR3 region: CASSIVGLSNQPQHF. The CDR3, as DNA: TGTGCCAGTAGTATAGTGGGACTAAGCAATCAGCCCCAGCATTTT.

The chain couples TRBV5-4 to TRBJ1-2, with 8 positions matching TRBD1. From germline, CDR1 is SGHNT and CDR2 YYREEE (reference sequence). Trimming took 4 bases from V and 6 from J; bases not matched to a gene: 8. The CDR3 has 14 amino acids. CDR3 loop: CASSIKTGDDGYTF. The CDR3 DNA follows: TGTGCCAGCAGCATAAAGACAGGGGATGATGGCTACACCTTC.

The rearrangement joins TRBV14 to TRBJ2-7; 9 positions agree with TRBD1. Germline CDR1 reads SGHDN; CDR2 reads FVKESK. Trimming cost V 8 bases and J 2 bases; bases outside gene matches: 7. The CDR3 sequence is 14 residues long. CDR3 protein: CASGPGQGAYEQYF. The CDR3 bases are TGTGCCAGCGGTCCGGGACAGGGCGCCTACGAGCAGTACTTC.

This clone was found once. J is TRBJ1-2 and V is TRBV30, with D tentatively TRBD1 (5 bases). Trimming pared 2 bases from V and 8 bases from J, leaving 21 bases between. Germline CDR1 is GTSNPN and CDR2 is SVGIG (reference sequence). The CDR3 contains 15 residues. CDR3 amino acids: CAWSRPGQGLKGYTF. CDR3 nucleotides: TGTGCCTGGAGTCGACCTGGGCAGGGTTTGAAAGGCTACACCTTC.

The CDR3 loop reads CASSVDYTDTQYF. The CDR3 bases are TGTGCCAGTTCGGTGGACTACACAGATACGCAGTATTTT. This chain links TRBV19 with TRBJ2-3; tentatively, D is TRBD2 (6 bases). This CDR3 has 13 residues. V was pared by 8 bases and J by 2 bases, with 11 bases between. Germline V gene data show CDR1 as LNHDA and CDR2 as SQIVND (reference sequence).

The chain couples TRBV18 to TRBJ2-3; D might be TRBD2 (7 bases). Trimming cost V 4 bases and J 8 bases, with 22 bases left between them. Germline V gene data show CDR1 as KGHSH and CDR2 as LQKENI. The CDR3 sequence is 16 residues long. CDR3 amino acids: CASSQSQGQSGGTQYF. CDR3 nucleotide sequence: TGTGCCAGCTCACAGAGTCAGGGACAATCGGGAGGTACGCAGTATTTT.

The rearrangement uses TRBV7-6 and TRBJ2-7; a weak D match, TRBD1 (5 bases). The CDR3 sequence is 13 residues long. Germline V gene lookup returns CDR1 SGHVS and CDR2 FNYEAQ. Trimming took 1 base from V and 7 from J, leaving 11 bases between them. CDR3 bases: TGTGCCAGCAGCTTAGTGGGGAACAGGGAGCAGTACTTC. Translated: CASSLVGNREQYF. The whole variable domain, remainder taken from reference TRBV7-6 and TRBJ2-7, is GAGVSQSPRYKVTKRGQDVALRCDPISGHVSLYWYRQALGQGPEFLTYFNYEAQQDKSGLPNDRFSAERPEGSISTLTIQRTEQRDSAMYRCASSLVGNREQYFGPGTRLTVT.

The chain employs TRBV6-1 and TRBJ2-3, with D uncertain. Germline values: CDR1 MNHNS, CDR2 SASEGT. V was shortened by 4 bases and J by 6 bases, with 11 bases between the two germline ends. This CDR3 is 13 amino acids long. The CDR3 DNA reads TGTGCCAGCAGTGTTTCCGCGGCTGATACGCAGTATTTT. Amino acid sequence: CASSVSAADTQYF.

This chain uses TRBV5-1 with TRBJ2-5; possible D gene TRBD2, 5 bases. V shed 3 bases and J shed 4 bases, with 16 bases lying between them. CDR1 SGHRS and CDR2 YFSETQ come from the germline V gene. This CDR3 region has 15 residues. CDR3 in DNA: TGCGCCAGCAGCTCCGACGGGGTATTCCGAGAGACCCAGTACTTC. Encoded protein: CASSSDGVFRETQYF.

A few counts support this clone. The chain has TRBV15 and TRBJ2-5; perhaps TRBD1 as D (5 bases). The CDR3 spans 13 residues. The germline V gene encodes CDR1 LNHNV and CDR2 YYDKDF (reference sequence). V lost 4 bases and J 1 base, leaving 7 bases between the germline ends. As DNA, the CDR3 is TGTGCCACCAGCAATGGGGCCCAAGAGACCCAGTACTTC. Protein sequence: CATSNGAQETQYF.

This clone was counted only a few times. The chain recombines TRBV7-6 with TRBJ2-1, with TRBD2 matching over 10 bases. Germline lookup yields CDR1 SGHVS and CDR2 FNYEAQ. V shed 6 bases and J 6 bases; nucleotides not matched to a gene: 8. The CDR3 extends over 15 amino acids. In nucleotides, the CDR3 is TGTGCCAGCAGACCCCTAGCGGGAGTTGGCAATGAGCAGTTCTTC. Its protein is CASRPLAGVGNEQFF.

V usage is TRBV6-5 and J usage is TRBJ2-3; 11 bases match TRBD2. The CDR3 runs 15 residues. The trim removed 6 bases at V and 1 base at J, leaving 3 bases unmatched. In germline, CDR1 is MNHEY, CDR2 SVGAGI. The CDR3 bases are TGTGCCAGCAGCCCGGGACTAGCGGGCACAGATACGCAGTATTTT. This codes for CASSPGLAGTDTQYF.

This chain links TRBV29-1 with TRBJ1-5; D remains unclear. Germline V gene sequence: CDR1 SQVTM, CDR2 ANQGSEA. The CDR3 is 14 amino acids. The V end was cut by 0 bases, the J end by 4 bases, with 10 bases between. CDR3 loop: CSVEDRGLNQPQHF. The CDR3 bases are TGCAGCGTTGAAGATCGGGGTCTTAATCAGCCCCAGCATTTT.

This rearrangement joins TRBV2 to TRBJ2-1; a weak D match, TRBD2 (7 bases). Trimming took off 7 bases at V and 9 bases at J, with 19 bases between the two ends. The length of the CDR3 is 14 residues. CDR1 SNHLY and CDR2 FYNNEI come from the germline V gene. For the CDR3, the DNA is TGTGCCAGCATTGTGGGGGGGCCTTTGGGTGAGCAGTTCTTC. This codes for CASIVGGPLGEQFF.

The chain is built from TRBV5-1 and TRBJ2-3; TRBD2 agrees at 10 bases. The CDR3 spans 17 residues. V shed 2 bases and J 3 bases; nucleotides not matched to a gene: 9. Germline V gene lookup returns CDR1 SGHRS and CDR2 YFSETQ. The CDR3 loop reads CASSFRLAGVGTDTQYF. The CDR3 DNA reads TGCGCCAGCAGCTTCCGTCTAGCGGGAGTAGGGACAGATACGCAGTATTTT. The entire variable domain, with the rest obtained from reference TRBV5-1 and TRBJ2-3, is as follows: KAGVTQTPRYLIKTRGQQVTLSCSPISGHRSVSWYQQTPGQGLQFLFEYFSETQRNKGNFPGRFSGRQFSNSRSEMNVSTLELGDSALYLCASSFRLAGVGTDTQYFGPGTRLTVL.

The J gene is TRBJ1-2, the V gene TRBV11-2, with unresolved D. Germline V CDR1 and CDR2: SGHAT, FQNNGV. CDR3 length: 13 amino acids. V was shortened by 0 bases and J by 4 bases, with 6 bases between the two germline ends. CDR3 in DNA: TGTGCCAGCAGCTTAGATGCGGTCTATGGCTACACCTTC. This gives the protein CASSLDAVYGYTF.

The chain couples TRBV29-1 to TRBJ1-1; a possible D gene is TRBD1 (5 bases). Trimming cost V 0 bases and J 1 base, with 12 bases left between them. Germline CDR1 SQVTM, CDR2 ANQGSEA. The CDR3 has 15 amino acids. This CDR3 reads CSVEETTASNTEAFF. CDR3 in DNA: TGCAGCGTTGAAGAGACGACAGCCTCGAACACTGAAGCTTTCTTT.

This clone was observed a few times. V usage is TRBV15 and J usage is TRBJ2-3; D remains ambiguous. CDR3 length: 14 amino acids. Germline CDR1 LNHNV, CDR2 YYDKDF (reference sequence). V lost 1 base and J 1 base, leaving 6 bases between the germline ends. The CDR3 DNA reads as TGTGCCACCAGCAGAGGGAGCGGCACAGATACGCAGTATTTT. It translates to CATSRGSGTDTQYF.

This chain uses TRBV5-4 with TRBJ2-3, with 8 bases matching TRBD2. Per the germline V gene, CDR1 is SGHNT and CDR2 is YYREEE (reference sequence). Trimming took 0 bases from V and 4 from J; bases not matched to a gene: 4. CDR3 size: 15 residues. The CDR3 DNA follows: TGTGCCAGCAGCTTGGGGTTGCGGGAGGCAGATACGCAGTATTTT. Encoded protein: CASSLGLREADTQYF.

The V and J genes are TRBV29-1 and TRBJ2-1; TRBD1 aligns across 7 bases. The J segment lost 8 bases and the V segment lost 7 bases, leaving 8 bases of the junction unmatched. Germline lookup yields CDR1 SQVTM and CDR2 ANQGSEA. The CDR3 length is 12 residues. Here the CDR3 reads CSADRDVDEQFF. Here the CDR3 DNA reads TGCAGCGCCGACAGGGATGTGGATGAGCAGTTCTTC.